A selection of T cell receptor beta chains follows, all from one sample in a study of T cells in Graves' hyperthyroidism and ophthalmopathy. TCRdb called the multiplex PCR reads again in MiXCR, with one record for every CDR3 protein. The repertoire has over 200,000 distinct CDR3 sequences, about 15% of them found once; the top ten carry under 65%. The sample comprised blood. The receptors come from a man aged 45 to 65 with Graves' hyperthyroidism. The CDR3 runs from the conserved cysteine through the conserved F or W. D genes are given only for firm matches. Some rows mark clone size as missing; the rest say once, few, many or name a class of expanded clone.

j_gene | v_gene | len | abundance | d_gene | CDR3nt | CDR3aa
TRBJ2-1 | TRBV12-3/TRBV12-4 | 12 | many | - | TGTGCCAGCAGTTTTAGCAACAATGAGCAGTTCTTC | CASSFSNNEQFF
TRBJ2-1 | TRBV20-1 | 11 | - | - | TGCAGTGCTACGGGACGACATGAGCAGTTCTTC | CSATGRHEQFF
TRBJ2-5 | TRBV12-5 | 15 | few | - | TGTGCTAGTGGCCAGACAGTTAAGAGAATCGAGACCCAGTACTTC | CASGQTVKRIETQYF
TRBJ2-7 | TRBV5-1 | 15 | - | - | TGCGCCAGCAGCTTGTTCCCTCGGTATGCCTACGAGCAGTACTTC | CASSLFPRYAYEQYF
TRBJ2-2 | TRBV12-3/TRBV12-4 | 14 | - | - | TGTGCCAGCAGTTTAGGGGGTTTAAGCGGGGAGCTGTTTTTT | CASSLGGLSGELFF
TRBJ1-2 | TRBV12-5 | 13 | few | - | TGTGCTAGTGGTTTGGCCCGGTCAGGTGGCTACACCTTC | CASGLARSGGYTF
TRBJ2-7 | TRBV18 | 12 | many | - | TGTGCCAGCTCACCAGGGGGCCACGAGCAGTACTTC | CASSPGGHEQYF
TRBJ2-5 | TRBV20-1 | 16 | many | TRBD2 | TGCAGTGCTAAGGAGGTGGTTGGGTGGGGGGGAGAGACCCAGTACTTC | CSAKEVVGWGGETQYF
TRBJ2-1 | TRBV6-1 | 16 | many | TRBD2 | TGTGCCAGCAGGAGAACTAGCGGGAGCTCCTACAATGAGCAGTTCTTC | CASRRTSGSSYNEQFF
TRBJ2-1 | TRBV5-1 | 17 | - | TRBD2 | TGCGCCAGCCGACCCGAGGGTGCGGGAGGGGGCTACAATGAGCAGTTCTTC | CASRPEGAGGGYNEQFF
TRBJ1-2 | TRBV20-1 | 13 | many | - | TGCAGTGCTGGCCGGGACGGCAACTATGGCTACACCTTC | CSAGRDGNYGYTF
TRBJ1-1 | TRBV11-2 | 12 | many | - | TGTGCCAGCAGCTTACAGGGCGTCGAGGCTTTCTTT | CASSLQGVEAFF
TRBJ2-1 | TRBV28 | 16 | - | - | TGTGCCAGCAGTCCGGAGGAGGGCCAGTCCTACAATGAGCAGTTCTTC | CASSPEEGQSYNEQFF
TRBJ1-3 | TRBV18 | 18 | - | - | TGTGCCAGCTCACCACTATCCCCCGGGACCGCATCTGGAAACACCATATATTTT | CASSPLSPGTASGNTIYF
TRBJ2-3 | TRBV5-6 | 16 | - | TRBD2 | TGTGCCAGCAGCTTCGGCGGGGAGGGCATTGAGGATACGCAGTATTTT | CASSFGGEGIEDTQYF
TRBJ2-7 | TRBV4-2 | 14 | few | - | TGTGCCAGCAGCCAGCCCGGAGATTATTCCCAGCAGTACTTC | CASSQPGDYSQQYF
TRBJ2-7 | TRBV2 | 14 | many | TRBD1 | TGTGCCAGCAGCCAGGGGACAGGGGGCTACGAGCAGTACTTC | CASSQGTGGYEQYF
TRBJ2-2 | TRBV10-3 | 14 | - | TRBD1 | TGTGCCATTGGACAGGGTATACGGACCGGGGAGCTGTTTTTT | CAIGQGIRTGELFF
TRBJ2-3 | TRBV5-1 | 13 | few | TRBD2 | TGCGCCAGCAGTCCCGGGACTAGGGCTACGCAGTATTTT | CASSPGTRATQYF
TRBJ2-7 | TRBV7-9 | 14 | - | TRBD1 | TGTGCCAGCAGTTGGGACAGAAGCTCCTACGAGCAGTACTTC | CASSWDRSSYEQYF
TRBJ2-3 | TRBV5-4 | 16 | few | TRBD2 | TGTGCCAGCAGGGCGGACCTAGCGGGTAGCACAGATACGCAGTATTTT | CASRADLAGSTDTQYF
TRBJ2-2 | TRBV11-2 | 14 | few | - | TGTGCCAGCAGCTTCCTTCAGACGGACGGGGAGCTGTTTTTT | CASSFLQTDGELFF
TRBJ2-5 | TRBV4-1 | 15 | few | - | TGCGCCAGCAGCCAAACGGACATAAGCCAAGAGACCCAGTACTTC | CASSQTDISQETQYF
TRBJ1-4 | TRBV28 | 16 | - | TRBD1 | TGTGCCAGCAGTTCCGACAGGGAAACAACTAATGAAAAACTGTTTTTT | CASSSDRETTNEKLFF
TRBJ1-3 | TRBV2 | 14 | few | - | TGTGCCAGCAAGATACAGGGCTCAGGAAACACCATATATTTT | CASKIQGSGNTIYF
TRBJ1-5 | TRBV2 | 13 | many | - | TGTGCCACCGCTCCCGGGGGGGAGCGGCCCCAGCATTTT | CATAPGGERPQHF
TRBJ1-1 | TRBV7-8 | 15 | many | - | TGTGCCAGCAGCTTAGAGCGGTTTCGGAACACTGAAGCTTTCTTT | CASSLERFRNTEAFF
TRBJ2-3 | TRBV14 | 17 | - | TRBD2 | TGTGCCAGCAGCCAAGATTTGGAGCGGGATAGCACAGATACGCAGTATTTT | CASSQDLERDSTDTQYF
TRBJ1-2 | TRBV20-1 | 16 | few | - | TGCAGTGCACCGCCAATCCCGTCGGGAGCCCACTATGGCTACACCTTC | CSAPPIPSGAHYGYTF
TRBJ2-7 | TRBV29-1 | 12 | - | TRBD2 | TGCAGCGTACTAGCGGGGTCTTACGAGCAGTACTTC | CSVLAGSYEQYF
TRBJ1-4 | TRBV28 | 14 | - | - | TGTGCCAGCAGTCGACGGACGGGGGAGGAAAAACTGTTTTTT | CASSRRTGEEKLFF
TRBJ2-1 | TRBV11-3 | 15 | many | - | TGTGCCAGCAGACGACTTGGGGATTCCTACAATGAGCAGTTCTTC | CASRRLGDSYNEQFF
TRBJ2-7 | TRBV12-3/TRBV12-4 | 16 | once | TRBD2 | TGTGCCAGCAGTGGGCGGACTAGCGGGAGGTCCTACGAGCAGTACTTC | CASSGRTSGRSYEQYF
TRBJ2-1 | TRBV7-2 | 12 | - | - | TGTGCCAGCAGCTTAACGTACAATGAGCAGTTCTTC | CASSLTYNEQFF
TRBJ2-1 | TRBV3-1 | 20 | - | - | TGTGCCAGCAGCCGTCCCGGTAGGAATCGTTGGGTGAGCTCCTACAATGAGCAGTTCTTC | CASSRPGRNRWVSSYNEQFF